This TCR beta chain was retrieved from a study of shared clonotypes between healthy human individuals. Overall study findings and caveats: Naive CD4 clonotype sharing across a few donors was approximately 5%.

Notes on this clone: The antigen remains unidentified.

CD45RO-negative, CCR7-selected cells formed the naive CD8 fraction, which excluded terminally differentiated effector memory CD45RA+ cells. Donors, without exception, were Caucasian adults residing in Nashville, Tennessee. V lost 0 bases and J 2 bases, leaving 7 bases between the germline ends. This CDR3 spans 14 amino acids. CDR1 SGDLS and CDR2 YYNGEE come from the germline V gene. Samples underwent the assay at deep level. Sequencing used immunoSEQ multiplex PCR; TCRdb keeps in-frame clones, though not all of them. There are about 680,000 clones in the sample; about 92% occur only once, and roughly 24% lies in the top ten.

The sequenced sample consisted of naive CD8+ T cells sorted from blood. This receptor was taken from a man younger than 45 in good health. The chain carries TRBV9 and TRBJ2-3; D unresolved. The chain's CDR3 is CASSVGITTDTQYF. CDR3 nucleotide sequence: TGTGCCAGCAGCGTAGGCATCACCACAGATACGCAGTATTTT.